The next 14 T cell receptor beta chains were all read from a single sample in a study of blood T cells in healthy people across ages. Sample-barcoded 5' priming and a J-beta primer mix drove a second PCR of roughly 6 to 12 cycles. From the 5' RACE reads, TCRdb called clonotypes with MiXCR, one entry per CDR3 protein. Here the sample spans approximately 1.5 million distinct CDR3 sequences, approximately 43% being singletons. The source material was blood. These receptors were taken from a young woman in good health.

This clonotype appeared once. The chain uses TRBV9 and TRBJ2-3, with 12 bases fitting TRBD2. The CDR3 covers 16 residues. Germline V gene data show CDR1 as SGDLS and CDR2 as YYNGEE. The V segment lost 0 bases and the J segment 3 bases; nucleotides outside the gene matches: 2. CDR3 in amino acids: CASSVGGTSGTDTQYF. The CDR3 DNA reads as TGTGCCAGCAGCGTAGGGGGGACTAGCGGGACAGATACGCAGTATTTT.

Turning to this clonotype: A read error may produce the germline difference seen at one junction end. V gene TRBV7-8 combines with J gene TRBJ2-3, with D possibly TRBD1 on 6 matching bases. The V gene's germline CDR1 is SGHVS and CDR2 FQNEAQ. The CDR3 runs 15 residues. The CDR3 loop is CASSPWDLWTETQYF. The CDR3 DNA reads TGTGCCAGCAGCCCGTGGGACCTCTGGACAGAGACGCAGTATTTT.

This clonotype was counted between two and nine times. This chain links TRBV7-6 with TRBJ1-2; no clear D. Trimming removed 5 bases at V and 8 bases at J, with 15 bases between. The CDR3 runs 13 residues. Germline values: CDR1 SGHVS, CDR2 FNYEAQ. CDR3 loop: CASSQQGFRGYTF. Written as DNA, the CDR3 is TGTGCCAGCAGCCAGCAAGGCTTCAGAGGCTACACCTTC.

Remarks on this clonotype: An end of the junction does not agree with germline; a read error may underlie this. This chain joins TRBV9 and TRBJ1-3, with D tentatively TRBD1 (5 bases). CDR3 size: 17 residues. Germline V lookup: CDR1 SGDLS, CDR2 YYNGEE. The CDR3 nucleotides are TGTGCCAGCAGCGATAAGGCTTTGGAGGGGACGACAAACGCCATATATTTT. It specifies CASSDKALEGTTNAIYF.

This clonotype came up a few times. This chain uses TRBV7-2 with TRBJ1-5, with D perhaps TRBD1 (5 bases). The V end was cut by 1 base, the J end by 1 base, with 14 bases between. This CDR3 is built from 17 residues. The V gene's germline CDR1 is SGHTA and CDR2 FQGNSA. DNA of the CDR3: TGTGCCAGCAGCTTAGTCGGCAGGGAAGGAAGCAATCAGCCCCAGCATTTT. It yields the protein CASSLVGREGSNQPQHF.

With respect to this clonotype: As the CDR3 is not closed by the conserved phenylalanine or tryptophan, this likely results from a read error. V is TRBV20-1 and J is TRBJ2-3, with 10 bases lining up with TRBD2. Trimming at V came to 5 bases and at J to 4 bases, leaving 6 bases not matched to a gene. The CDR3 contains 14 residues. Germline values: CDR1 DFQATT, CDR2 SNEGSKA (reference sequence). Written as DNA, the CDR3 is TGCAGTGCTGCTAGCGGGAGCGGCCCAGATACGCAGTATTAT. Translating it yields CSAASGSGPDTQYY.

This clonotype was seen a handful of times. The J gene is TRBJ2-5, the V gene TRBV3-1; the D is unclear. The CDR3 spans 12 residues. Germline V gene lookup returns CDR1 LGHDT and CDR2 YNNKEL (reference sequence). Trimming removed 0 bases from V and 4 bases from J, with 3 bases in between. CDR3 in DNA: TGTGCCAGCAGCCAAGAACGAGAGACCCAGTACTTC. Its protein is CASSQERETQYF.

In its sample, this clonotype was seen a few times. The chain links TRBV7-2 to TRBJ1-1; D may be TRBD1 (5 bases). CDR1 and CDR2 (germline): SGHTA, FQGNSA. The CDR3 totals 13 residues. The ends were cut back, 6 bases at V and 1 base at J, with 9 bases in the middle. This CDR3 reads CASSRDANTEAFF. The CDR3 bases are TGTGCCAGCAGTCGGGACGCGAACACTGAAGCTTTCTTT. The full variable domain, rest sourced from reference TRBV7-2 and TRBJ1-1, is GAGVSQSPSNKVTEKGKDVELRCDPISGHTALYWYRQSLGQGLEFLIYFQGNSAPDKSGLPSDRFSAERTGGSVSTLTIQRTQQEDSAVYLCASSRDANTEAFFGQGTRLTVV.

CDR3 DNA sequence: TGCAGTGCTAGAGAGATATTAGCGGGAGTGGGGTACAATGAGCAGTTCTTC. It is translated as CSAREILAGVGYNEQFF. V and J are TRBV20-1 and TRBJ2-1; 9 nucleotides align to TRBD2. The trim removed 0 bases at V and 4 bases at J, leaving 10 bases unmatched. The CDR3 covers 17 residues. The germline V gene encodes CDR1 DFQATT and CDR2 SNEGSKA (reference sequence).

The rearrangement uses TRBV7-2 and TRBJ1-5, with D perhaps TRBD1 (6 bases). The CDR3 is made up of 16 amino acids. Trimming removed 4 bases from V and 4 bases from J, with 17 bases in between. CDR1 and CDR2 from the germline V gene are SGHTA and FQGNSA. CDR3 sequence (DNA): TGTGCCAGCAGCTCAGGGGCAGGGCTCCTTAATCAGCCCCAGCATTTT. Amino acid sequence: CASSSGAGLLNQPQHF.

This chain connects TRBV15 to TRBJ1-4, with D unresolved. Trimming left V 8 bases short and J 4 bases short, with 8 bases between. CDR3 length equals 12 residues. From germline, CDR1 is LNHNV and CDR2 YYDKDF (reference sequence). The CDR3 DNA is TGTGCCACCGGGAGGATTAATGAAAAACTGTTTTTT. Its protein is CATGRINEKLFF.

About this clonotype: At one end the junction does not follow the germline gene, possibly because of a read error. This chain connects TRBV10-3 to TRBJ2-1; 8 positions match TRBD2. This CDR3 comprises 16 residues. CDR1 is ENHRY and CDR2 is SYGVKD in the germline V gene. CDR3: CAIRQELAGVHNVQFF. Here the CDR3 DNA reads TGTGCCATCAGGCAGGAGCTAGCGGGTGTTCACAATGTGCAGTTCTTC.

This chain uses TRBV29-1 with TRBJ2-4; tentatively, D is TRBD2 (5 bases). Germline CDR1 and CDR2: SQVTM and ANQGSEA. V lost 4 bases and J lost 13, with 17 bases in between. This CDR3 contains 12 residues. CDR3 region: CSVAHSGGEQYF. The DNA of the CDR3 is TGCAGCGTTGCCCACAGCGGTGGGGAGCAGTACTTC. Full variable domain (rest looked up from reference TRBV29-1 and TRBJ2-4): SAVISQKPSRDICQRGTSLTIQCQVDSQVTMMFWYRQQPGQSLTLIATANQGSEATYESGFVIDKFPISRPNLTFSTLTVSNMSPEDSSIYLCSVAHSGGEQYFGAGTRLSVL.

This chain uses TRBV7-2 with TRBJ2-1; TRBD2 agrees at 10 bases. V trimming: 1 base; J trimming: 13 bases; junction bases outside the gene matches: 16. The germline V gene encodes CDR1 SGHTA and CDR2 FQGNSA. This CDR3 is built from 17 residues. The CDR3 loop is CASSLGLLAGNGETQFF. The CDR3 DNA reads TGTGCCAGCAGCTTAGGACTACTAGCGGGAAACGGGGAGACCCAGTTCTTC.